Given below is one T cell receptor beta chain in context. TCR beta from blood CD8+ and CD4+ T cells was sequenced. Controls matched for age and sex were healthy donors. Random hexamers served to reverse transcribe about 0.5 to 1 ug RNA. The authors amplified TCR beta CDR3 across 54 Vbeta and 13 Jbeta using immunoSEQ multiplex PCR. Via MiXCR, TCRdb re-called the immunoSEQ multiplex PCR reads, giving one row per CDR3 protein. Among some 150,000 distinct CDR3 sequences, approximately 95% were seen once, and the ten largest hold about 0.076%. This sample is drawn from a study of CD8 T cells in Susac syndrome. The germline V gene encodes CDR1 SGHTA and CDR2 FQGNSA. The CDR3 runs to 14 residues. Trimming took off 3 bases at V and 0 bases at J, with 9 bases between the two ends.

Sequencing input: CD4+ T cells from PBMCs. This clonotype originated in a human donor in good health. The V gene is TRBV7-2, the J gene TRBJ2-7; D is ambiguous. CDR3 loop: CASSFTQSSYEQYF. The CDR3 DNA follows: TGTGCCAGCAGCTTCACACAGAGCTCCTACGAGCAGTACTTC.